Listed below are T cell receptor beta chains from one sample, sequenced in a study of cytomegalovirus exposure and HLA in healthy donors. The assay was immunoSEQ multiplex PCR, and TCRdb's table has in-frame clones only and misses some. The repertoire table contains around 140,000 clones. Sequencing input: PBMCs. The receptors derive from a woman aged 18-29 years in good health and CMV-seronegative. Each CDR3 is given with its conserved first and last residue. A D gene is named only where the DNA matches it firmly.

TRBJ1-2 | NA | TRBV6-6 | CASSLRQSNYGYTF
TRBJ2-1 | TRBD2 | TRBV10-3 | CAISESGVLNNEQFF
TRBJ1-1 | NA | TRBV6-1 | CASSEVAGENTEAFF
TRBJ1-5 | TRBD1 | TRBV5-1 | CASSLTGTEEQPQHF
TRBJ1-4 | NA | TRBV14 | CASRFKWAMYPEKLFF
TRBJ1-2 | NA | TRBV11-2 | CASSVRPQGLGNYGYTF
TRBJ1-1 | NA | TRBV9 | CASSVGGQLMNTEAFF
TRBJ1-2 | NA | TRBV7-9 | CASSSGEGVGGYTF
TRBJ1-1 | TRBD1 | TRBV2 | CASIGQGNTEAFF
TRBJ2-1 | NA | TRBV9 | CASSVVAANNEQFF
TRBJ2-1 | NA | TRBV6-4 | CASSVKQDLVNEQFF
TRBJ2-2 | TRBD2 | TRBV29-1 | CSVSLRLAAGELFF
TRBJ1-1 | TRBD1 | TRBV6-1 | CASRGQGFTNTEAFF
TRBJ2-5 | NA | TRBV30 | CAWGTLPQKGETQYF
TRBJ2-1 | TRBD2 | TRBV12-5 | CASGPESGTSGAYYNEQFF
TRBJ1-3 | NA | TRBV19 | CASSINGQSNTIYF
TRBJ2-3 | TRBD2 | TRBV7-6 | CASSLTVAGGPTDTQYF
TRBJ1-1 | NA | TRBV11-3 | CASSLVRSIEAFF
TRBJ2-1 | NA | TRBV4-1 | CASSQDATVSYNEQFF
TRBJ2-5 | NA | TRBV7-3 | CASRYRQGCFGTQYF
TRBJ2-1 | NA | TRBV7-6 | CASSQGSEQFF
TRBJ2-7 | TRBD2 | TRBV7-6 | CASSPGLAGVGEQYF
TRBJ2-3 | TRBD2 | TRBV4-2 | CASSHRLAGSTDTQYF
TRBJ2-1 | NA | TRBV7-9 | CASILDSSSYNEQFF
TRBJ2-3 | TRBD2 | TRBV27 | CASSSPGLAESTDTQYF
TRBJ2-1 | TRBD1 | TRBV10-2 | CASSESTGDEQFF
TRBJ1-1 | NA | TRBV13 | CASSLDPGRRTEAFF
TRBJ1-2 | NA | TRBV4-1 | CASSQGRDIRPGYTF
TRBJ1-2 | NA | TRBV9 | CASSTSREAYGYTF
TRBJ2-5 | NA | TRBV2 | CASLALKAQETQYF
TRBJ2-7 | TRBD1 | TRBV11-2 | CASSYSGTASYEQYF
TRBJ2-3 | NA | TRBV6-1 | CASSELARSDTQYF
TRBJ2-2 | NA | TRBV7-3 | CASSPTGTGELFF
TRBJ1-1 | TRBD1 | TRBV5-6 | CASSGPGTGDLMNTEAFF
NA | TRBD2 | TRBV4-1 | CASSQGTTTSYEQYF
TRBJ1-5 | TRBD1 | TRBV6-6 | CANRTRGRGQPQHF